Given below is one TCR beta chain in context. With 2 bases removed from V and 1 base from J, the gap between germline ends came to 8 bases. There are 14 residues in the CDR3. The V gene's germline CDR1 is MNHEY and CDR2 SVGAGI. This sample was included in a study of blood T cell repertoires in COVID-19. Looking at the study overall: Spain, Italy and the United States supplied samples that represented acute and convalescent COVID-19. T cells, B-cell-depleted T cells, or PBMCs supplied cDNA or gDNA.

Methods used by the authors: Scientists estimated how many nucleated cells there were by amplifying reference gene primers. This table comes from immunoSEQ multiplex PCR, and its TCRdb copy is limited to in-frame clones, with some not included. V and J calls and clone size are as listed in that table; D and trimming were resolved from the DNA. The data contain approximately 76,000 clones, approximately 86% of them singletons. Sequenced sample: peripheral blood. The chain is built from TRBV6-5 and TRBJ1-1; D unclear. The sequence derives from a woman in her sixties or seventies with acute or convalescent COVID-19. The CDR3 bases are TGTGCCAGCAGTTACCGGGAAAGGAACACTGAAGCTTTCTTT. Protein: CASSYRERNTEAFF.